This T cell receptor beta chain is from a study of PD-1 blockade in mismatch repair-deficient tumors. General study points: Tumor-resident clones, often undetectable pretreatment in blood, expanded then contracted after pembrolizumab.

The TCR-sequenced patients were a few responders to pembrolizumab. Sequencing was performed with immunoSEQ multiplex PCR; in TCRdb, only in-frame clones are kept and a portion is missing. The data hold 95,000 to 150,000 clones, with around 86% observed a single time. Details on this clone: Its cognate antigen is unknown.

The CDR3 consists of 14 residues. Trimming shortened V by 7 bases and J by 5 bases, and 21 bases separated the two germline ends. From germline, CDR1 is SQVTM and CDR2 ANQGSEA. The source material was peripheral blood, sampled 44 weeks after starting pembrolizumab. The chain uses TRBV29-1 and TRBJ2-7; perhaps TRBD2 as D (5 bases). The source is an adult with mismatch repair-deficient cancer. This CDR3 is CSALGSSRPHEQYF. The CDR3 DNA reads TGCAGCGCCTTGGGGTCTAGCCGGCCACACGAGCAGTACTTC.